This entry lists 7 T cell receptor beta chains sequenced from one sample in a study of human T cells and chemical hapten exposure. As for time point: patch test 2, 6 weeks after DPC sensitization. Treatment in this sample: therapeutic diphenylcyclopropenone sensitization with weekly scalp DPC. MiXCR, run by TCRdb on the RACE reads, gives a single entry per CDR3 protein. The sample lists about 100,000 distinct CDR3 sequences, more than 9.5% occurring once. This material consisted of whole blood, taken in connection with sensitization to the hapten diphenylcyclopropenone (DPC). These receptors were collected from a woman in her thirties or forties with alopecia areata. Some clones in this sample may be carry-over from other donors' samples.

The sample holds many counts of this clonotype. The rearrangement joins TRBV7-8 to TRBJ1-1, with D tentatively TRBD1 (6 bases). V was trimmed by 0 bases and J by 6 bases, leaving 23 bases between them. Germline loops: CDR1 SGHVS, CDR2 FQNEAQ. CDR3 length equals 18 residues. CDR3: CASSLAPFGGVMVPEAFF. CDR3 in DNA: TGTGCCAGCAGCTTAGCGCCATTTGGGGGCGTGATGGTCCCTGAAGCTTTCTTT.

This clonotype showed up many times. This chain links TRBV19 with TRBJ1-2, with D perhaps TRBD1 (5 bases). Trimming took 5 bases from V and 8 from J, leaving 24 bases between them. The CDR3 length is 16 residues. Germline loops: CDR1 LNHDA, CDR2 SQIVND (reference sequence). The CDR3 spells CASSPHPTALTGGYTF. The CDR3 DNA follows: TGTGCCAGTAGTCCACACCCGACAGCACTAACGGGAGGCTACACCTTC.

This clonotype was counted many times. The chain's CDR3 is CASSLQGGNQPQHF. Written as DNA, the CDR3 is TGTGCCAGCAGCTTGCAGGGGGGTAATCAGCCCCAGCATTTT. This chain connects TRBV12-3 or TRBV12-4 to TRBJ1-5; 7 bases are a match to TRBD1. This CDR3 region has 14 residues. V shed 6 bases, J shed 4 bases, and the junction held 6 bases outside the gene matches.

A few counts support this clonotype. The chain uses TRBV20-1 and TRBJ2-7; TRBD2 aligns across 10 bases. Unmatched junction bases numbered 8, after V lost 6 bases and J lost 0 bases. The germline CDR1 and CDR2 sequences are DFQATT and SNEGSKA (reference sequence). The CDR3 consists of 15 residues. The CDR3 spells CSAAGLAISSYEQYF. The CDR3 region has the DNA TGCAGTGCCGCGGGACTAGCGATCAGCTCCTACGAGCAGTACTTC.

The sample holds many counts of this clonotype. This chain connects TRBV6-2 or TRBV6-3 to TRBJ2-1, with D unresolved. CDR1 and CDR2 from the germline V gene are MNHEY and SVGEGT. Trimming removed 2 bases from V and 8 bases from J, with 13 bases in between. The length of the CDR3 is 14 residues. The CDR3 region has the DNA TGTGCCAGCAGTTACGGCGGCCCTGGGGATGAGCAGTTCTTC. As protein: CASSYGGPGDEQFF.

This clonotype has just a few counts. This sequence joins TRBV7-2 and TRBJ2-7; perhaps TRBD1 as D (6 bases). Trimming took off 0 bases at V and 2 bases at J, with 8 bases between the two ends. Germline CDR1 reads SGHTA; CDR2 reads FQGNSA. The CDR3 covers 14 residues. CDR3 nucleotide sequence: TGTGCCAGCAGCTTAGCAAGACAGGCCTACGAGCAGTACTTC. This encodes CASSLARQAYEQYF.

This chain connects TRBV7-9 to TRBJ1-1; TRBD1 matches 7 bases. This CDR3 is built from 14 residues. Germline trimming cut 4 bases from V and 1 base from J; bases unmatched to any gene: 3. The germline V gene encodes CDR1 SEHNR and CDR2 FQNEAQ (reference sequence). DNA for the CDR3: TGTGCCAGCAGCTCGGACAGGCCGAACACTGAAGCTTTCTTT. Protein product: CASSSDRPNTEAFF. Complete variable domain (other parts from reference TRBV7-9 and TRBJ1-1): DTGVSQNPRHKITKRGQNVTFRCDPISEHNRLYWYRQTLGQGPEFLTYFQNEAQLEKSRLLSDRFSAERPKGSFSTLEIQRTEQGDSAMYLCASSSDRPNTEAFFGQGTRLTVV.